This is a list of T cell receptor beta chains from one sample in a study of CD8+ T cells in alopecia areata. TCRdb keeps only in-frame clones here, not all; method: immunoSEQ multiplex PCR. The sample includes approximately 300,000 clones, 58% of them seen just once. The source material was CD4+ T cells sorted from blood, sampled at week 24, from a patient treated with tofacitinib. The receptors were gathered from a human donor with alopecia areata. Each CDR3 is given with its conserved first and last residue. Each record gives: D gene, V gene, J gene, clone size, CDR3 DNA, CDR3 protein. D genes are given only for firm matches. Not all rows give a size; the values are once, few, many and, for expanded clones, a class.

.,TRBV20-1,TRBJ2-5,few,TGCAGTGCTAGAGCTTCGGAGACCCAGTACTTC,CSARASETQYF
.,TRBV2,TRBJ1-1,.,TGTGCCAGCAGTGACTGGACAGCTGAAGCTTTCTTT,CASSDWTAEAFF
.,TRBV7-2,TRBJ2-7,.,TGTGCCAGCGGTGGGGCTTCCTACGAGCAGTACTTC,CASGGASYEQYF
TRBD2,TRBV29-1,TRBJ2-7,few,TGCAGCGTTGGGACTAGCTACGAGCAGTACTTC,CSVGTSYEQYF
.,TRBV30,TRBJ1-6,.,TGTGCCTGGAGCCGGTATGAGGGTAATTCACCCCTCCACTTT,CAWSRYEGNSPLHF
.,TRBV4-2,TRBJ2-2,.,TGTGCCAGCAGCCAAGATCCCGGGACAAACACCGGGGAGCTGTTTTTT,CASSQDPGTNTGELFF
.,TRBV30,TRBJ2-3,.,TGTGCCTGGGGAAGCACAGATACGCAGTATTTT,CAWGSTDTQYF
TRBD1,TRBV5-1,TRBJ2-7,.,TGCGCCAGCAGCTATAGGACAGGGGCCTACGAGCAGTACTTC,CASSYRTGAYEQYF
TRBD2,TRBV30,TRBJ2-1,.,TGTGCCTGGAGTGTAGGACGGGCGGGGGTTTACAATGAGCAGTTCTTC,CAWSVGRAGVYNEQFF
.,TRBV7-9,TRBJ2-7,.,TGTGCCAGCAGCTTAGCTGGAAGGGTAGGGGAGCAGTACTTC,CASSLAGRVGEQYF
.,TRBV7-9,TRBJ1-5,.,TGTGCCAGCAGCTTCTCAGGGGCCAATCAGCCCCAGCATTTT,CASSFSGANQPQHF
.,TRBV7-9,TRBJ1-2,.,TGTGCCAGCAGGGGGGACGGCATAAGCTATGGCTACACCTTC,CASRGDGISYGYTF
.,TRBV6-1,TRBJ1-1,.,TGTGCCAGCACCTTCGGACCGAACACTGAAGCTTTCTTT,CASTFGPNTEAFF
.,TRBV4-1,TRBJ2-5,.,TGCGCCAGCAGCCAAATCGGACCCCCAATTCGCGGGGGCGAGGAGACCCAGTACTTC,CASSQIGPPIRGGEETQYF
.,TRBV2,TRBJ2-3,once,TGTGCCAGCAGTGAAGGCTTCGGGGCAGATACGCAGTATTTT,CASSEGFGADTQYF
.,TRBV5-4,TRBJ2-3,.,TGTGCCAGCAGCTTACCTGACACCCGCACAGATACGCAGTATTTT,CASSLPDTRTDTQYF
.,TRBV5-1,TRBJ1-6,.,TGCGCCAGCAGCTTGGGTGGGAATTCACCCCTCCACTTT,CASSLGGNSPLHF
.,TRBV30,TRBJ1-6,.,TGTGCCTGGAGTGCCGTGGGGCCCAATTCACCCCTCCACTTT,CAWSAVGPNSPLHF
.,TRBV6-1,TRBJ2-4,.,TGTGCCAGCAGTGTGGGGGCTCCCAAAAACATTCAGTACTTC,CASSVGAPKNIQYF
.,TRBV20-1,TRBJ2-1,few,TGCAGTGCTAGCACGGCTAGCTGGAAGTTCTTC,CSASTASWKFF
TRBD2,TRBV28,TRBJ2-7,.,TGTGCCAGCAGACGGGGGACTAGCTACGAGCAGTACTTC,CASRRGTSYEQYF
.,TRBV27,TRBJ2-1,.,TGTGCCAGCACCCTCAGAGACAATGAGCAGTTCTTC,CASTLRDNEQFF
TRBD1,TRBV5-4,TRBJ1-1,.,TGTGCCAGCAGCTTGGGACAGGGGGCGTTGGCTTTCTTT,CASSLGQGALAFF
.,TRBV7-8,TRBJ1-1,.,TGTGCCAGCACCTCGTTGACAAGGCTGTCGGGCGCTGAAGCTTTCTTT,CASTSLTRLSGAEAFF
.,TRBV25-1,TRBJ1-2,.,TGTGCCAGCAGTGCCGGGCCTGGCTACACCTTC,CASSAGPGYTF
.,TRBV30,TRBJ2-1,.,TGTGCCTGGAGTGAAGGCCTAGGAGGTAATGAGCAGTTCTTC,CAWSEGLGGNEQFF
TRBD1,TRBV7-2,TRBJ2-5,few,TGTGCCAGCAGCACCCAGGGGGCCTCGGGGGAGACCCAGTACTTC,CASSTQGASGETQYF
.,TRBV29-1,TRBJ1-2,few,TGCAGCGTTGAAGATTCAGGGAAGAAAGGGACCTTC,CSVEDSGKKGTF
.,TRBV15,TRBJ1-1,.,TGTGCCACCAGCAGGGCGTTCGACACTGAAGCTTTCTTT,CATSRAFDTEAFF
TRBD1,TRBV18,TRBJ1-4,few,TGTGCCAGCTCACCACGCCGGGACAGGGATGAAAAACTGTTTTTT,CASSPRRDRDEKLFF
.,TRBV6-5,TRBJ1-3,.,TGTGCCAGCAGTTACTCCCCCCCGAGCTCTGGAAACACCATATATTTT,CASSYSPPSSGNTIYF
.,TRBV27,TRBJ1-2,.,TGTGCCAGCAGTCCCGCGGGTCCCGAGGGCTACACCTTC,CASSPAGPEGYTF
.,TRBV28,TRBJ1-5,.,TGTGCCAGCAGTTTAGGTGGGGGGGGCAATCAGCCCCAGCATTTT,CASSLGGGGNQPQHF
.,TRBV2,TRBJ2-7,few,TGTGCCAGCCGGCCTGGGTTGAGAGCCTACGAGCAGTACTTC,CASRPGLRAYEQYF
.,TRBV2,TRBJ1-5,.,TGTGCCAGCACCCTCACAGCCGACAATCAGCCCCAGCATTTT,CASTLTADNQPQHF
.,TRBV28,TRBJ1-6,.,TGTGCCAGCAGGAAAAATTCACCCCTCCACTTT,CASRKNSPLHF
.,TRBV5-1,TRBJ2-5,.,TGCGCCAGCAGCCCCCATATTCGGGCGGTGGAGACCCAGTACTTC,CASSPHIRAVETQYF
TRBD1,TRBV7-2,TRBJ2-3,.,TGTGCCAGCAGCTCCCGGACAGGGGGCACAGATACGCAGTATTTT,CASSSRTGGTDTQYF
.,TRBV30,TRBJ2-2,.,TGTGCCTGGAGTGTACGTTTGGGGGGAGCCACCGGGGAGCTGTTTTTT,CAWSVRLGGATGELFF
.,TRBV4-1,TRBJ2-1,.,TGCGCCAGCAGCCGCCGAGACTACAATGAGCAGTTCTTC,CASSRRDYNEQFF
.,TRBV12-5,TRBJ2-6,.,TGTGCTAGTGGCCCGCAGGGCGGTGGGGCCAACGTCCTGACTTTC,CASGPQGGGANVLTF
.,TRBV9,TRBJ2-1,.,TGTGCCAGCAGCGTAGCGCCCGGCCCGTACAATGAGCAGTTCTTC,CASSVAPGPYNEQFF
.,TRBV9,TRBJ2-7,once,TGTGCCAGCAGCAGCCGCCCCGGGGGCGAGCAGTACTTC,CASSSRPGGEQYF
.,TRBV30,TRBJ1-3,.,TGTGCCTGTATGGACAGTATCTCTGGAAACACCATATATTTT,CACMDSISGNTIYF
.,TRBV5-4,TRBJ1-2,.,TGTGCCAGCACCCACCCTGCGAACTATGGCTACACCTTC,CASTHPANYGYTF
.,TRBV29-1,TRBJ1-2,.,TGCAGCGTTGGGCCGCAGGGTTACCTTAACTATGGCTACACCTTC,CSVGPQGYLNYGYTF
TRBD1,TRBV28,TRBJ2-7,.,TGTGCCACCATCGGGCAGGGGGCCTACGAGCAGTACTTC,CATIGQGAYEQYF
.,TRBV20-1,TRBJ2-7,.,TGCAGTGCACACAAAGGCGAGCAGTACTTC,CSAHKGEQYF
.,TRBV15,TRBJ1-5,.,TGTGCCACCAGCAGAGATTACCGGGCTTCCGATCAGCCCCAGCATTTT,CATSRDYRASDQPQHF
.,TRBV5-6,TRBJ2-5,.,TGTGCCAGCCTCTCGGGGGGCCGAGGGACCCAGTACTTC,CASLSGGRGTQYF
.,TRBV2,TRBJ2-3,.,TGTGCCAGCAGTGACGCAGGGGGGGTAGATACGCAGTATTTT,CASSDAGGVDTQYF
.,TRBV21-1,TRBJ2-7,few,TGTGCCAGCAGCAAAGGGGACAGGGGGCAGCAGTACTTC,CASSKGDRGQQYF
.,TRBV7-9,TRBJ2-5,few,TGTGCCAGCAGCTTGCCCTTAGCGCAGCAGGAGACCCAGTACTTC,CASSLPLAQQETQYF
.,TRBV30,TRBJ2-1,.,TGTGCCTGGAGTAAGTCTCTTCGGGCCACACATGAGCAGTTCTTC,CAWSKSLRATHEQFF